This entry lists 21 T cell receptor beta chains sequenced from one sample in a study of beta chain features in type 1 diabetes. Their specific antigens are unknown. TCRB transcripts that were expressed got sequenced, as all of the isolated RNA had been reverse transcribed. TCRdb keeps only in-frame clones here, not all; method: immunoSEQ multiplex PCR. This repertoire shows 15,000 to 18,000 clones, 55% to 75% found once; its top ten account for approximately 2.7%. Findings and limits, study-wide: In every one of the four CD4+ subsets, TCRB CDR3s were moderately but significantly shorter in Type 1 diabetes patients.

The specimen sequenced was Tregs from blood. The receptor set was obtained from a man aged 25 to 40 with type 1 diabetes.

The chain recombines TRBV7-9 with TRBJ1-1, with 7 bases lining up with TRBD1. The CDR3 covers 15 residues. The ends lost 5 bases at V and 2 bases at J; junction bases unmatched: 8. The germline gives CDR1 SEHNR, CDR2 FQNEAQ (reference sequence). This chain's CDR3 is CASSRRDSPNTEAFF. The CDR3 DNA follows: TGTGCCAGCAGCCGACGGGACAGCCCTAACACTGAAGCTTTCTTT.

The chain has TRBV18 and TRBJ2-1; TRBD2 might be the D (7 bases). The CDR3 sequence is 14 residues long. The germline V and J ends were trimmed by 3 bases and 8 bases, with 14 bases remaining between them. Germline lookup yields CDR1 KGHSH and CDR2 LQKENI. The CDR3 bases are TGTGCCAGCTCACCTCTGGGGGGGGCCGATGAGCAGTTCTTC. Residues: CASSPLGGADEQFF.

The chain couples TRBV2 to TRBJ1-3, with 9 bases that match TRBD1. Losses at the gene ends were 6 bases for V and 2 bases for J; bases not matched to a gene: 5. Per the germline V gene, CDR1 is SNHLY and CDR2 is FYNNEI. The CDR3 spans 15 residues. The CDR3 loop is CASRRTGDPGNTIYF. For the CDR3, the DNA is TGTGCCAGCAGGCGGACAGGGGATCCTGGAAACACCATATATTTT.

For this clone: One end of the junction is discordant with germline, which a read error may explain. The chain carries TRBV28 and TRBJ2-5, with D perhaps matching TRBD1 (6 bases). Germline-derived CDR1 and CDR2 are MDHEN and SYDVKM. There are 11 residues in the CDR3. CDR3 amino acids: CASRGAQISHF. The CDR3 coding sequence is TGTGCCAGCAGGGGGGCCCAGATCAGCCACTTC. The full variable domain, its missing parts supplied by reference TRBV28 and TRBJ2-5, is DVKVTQSSRYLVKRTGEKVFLECVQDMDHENMFWYRQDPGLGLRLIYFSYDVKMKEKGDIPEGYSVSREKKERFSLILESASTNQTSMYLCASRGAQISHFGPGTRLLVL.

The rearrangement links TRBV4-1 to TRBJ2-2; maybe TRBD1 (5 bases). From germline, CDR1 is MGHRA and CDR2 YSYEKL. Trimming cost V 1 base and J 1 base, with 13 bases left between them. The CDR3 length is 17 residues. The CDR3 region has the DNA TGCGCCAGCAGCCAAGTGGAAAGGGGCTGGAACACCGGGGAGCTGTTTTTT. As protein: CASSQVERGWNTGELFF.

The chain couples TRBV5-1 to TRBJ2-3; D gene ambiguous. The CDR3 spans 13 residues. Trimming removed 5 bases from V and 0 bases from J, with 7 bases in between. Germline V CDR1 and CDR2: SGHRS, YFSETQ. The CDR3 DNA is TGCGCCAGCAGGGCCCCGAGCACAGATACGCAGTATTTT. Translating gives CASRAPSTDTQYF.

The rearrangement uses TRBV10-3 and TRBJ2-3, with D perhaps matching TRBD2 (5 bases). Trimming cost V 4 bases and J 2 bases, with 10 bases left between them. Germline V CDR1 and CDR2: ENHRY, SYGVKD. This CDR3 region has 14 residues. The DNA for the CDR3 is TGTGCCATCAGTGCCGAGGGCAACACAGATACGCAGTATTTT. It yields the protein CAISAEGNTDTQYF.

This clone was found a few times. The chain links TRBV6-6 to TRBJ2-3; 9 bases match TRBD1. The CDR3 is made up of 15 amino acids. Germline CDR1 MNHNY, CDR2 SVGAGI (reference sequence). Trimming cost V 3 bases and J 2 bases; bases outside gene matches: 3. CDR3 coding DNA: TGTGCCAGCAGTTATGGGACAGGGTCCACAGATACGCAGTATTTT. The encoded protein is CASSYGTGSTDTQYF.

The V call is TRBV27, the J call TRBJ2-1, with TRBD1 as a possible D gene (6 bases). Trimming took off 0 bases at V and 7 bases at J, with 19 bases between the two ends. Germline V gene sequence: CDR1 MNHEY, CDR2 SMNVEV (reference sequence). CDR3 size: 17 residues. CDR3 amino acids: CASSLSRPSGTGNEQFF. In DNA form, the CDR3 reads TGTGCCAGCAGTTTATCCCGACCATCCGGAACAGGGAATGAGCAGTTCTTC.

The rearrangement uses TRBV5-1 and TRBJ1-3; no clear D. Germline-derived CDR1 and CDR2 are SGHRS and YFSETQ. The V end was cut by 0 bases, the J end by 4 bases, with 11 bases between. This CDR3 comprises 15 residues. As DNA, the CDR3 is TGCGCCAGCAGCTTGGCCGGCGGGTTAGGAAACACCATATATTTT. It yields the protein CASSLAGGLGNTIYF.

This chain connects TRBV25-1 to TRBJ2-4; D remains ambiguous. Trimming took 3 bases from V and 6 from J, leaving 15 bases between them. The CDR3 length is 15 residues. Germline loops: CDR1 MGHDK, CDR2 SYGVNS. CDR3 loop: CASSDLNSPGNIQYF. The CDR3 DNA is TGTGCCAGCAGTGATTTGAACTCGCCGGGAAACATTCAGTACTTC.

This clone has more than one count but fewer than ten. The chain has TRBV2 and TRBJ2-3; possibly TRBD1 for D (5 bases). V shed 3 bases and J shed 6 bases, with 13 bases lying between them. CDR1 SNHLY and CDR2 FYNNEI come from the germline V gene. The CDR3 has 14 residues. The CDR3 coding sequence is TGTGCCAGCAGTGACGGCAGGGCCTTTGATACGCAGTATTTT. It yields the protein CASSDGRAFDTQYF.

J is TRBJ1-1 and V is TRBV19; TRBD1 aligns across 9 bases. The CDR3 length is 14 residues. Germline V CDR1 and CDR2: LNHDA, SQIVND (reference sequence). V trimming: 3 bases; J trimming: 1 base; junction bases outside the gene matches: 0. The CDR3 reads CASSMTGGNTEAFF. The CDR3, as DNA: TGTGCCAGTAGTATGACAGGGGGGAACACTGAAGCTTTCTTT.

The rearrangement joins TRBV5-4 to TRBJ1-2, with D unclear. V lost 4 bases to trimming and J lost 5 bases, with 12 bases between them. Germline V gene data show CDR1 as SGHNT and CDR2 as YYREEE (reference sequence). The CDR3 totals 13 residues. In nucleotides, the CDR3 is TGTGCCAGCAGCCCAGGACTCGGTTATGGCTACACCTTC. Protein product: CASSPGLGYGYTF. Variable domain in full (rest from reference TRBV5-4 and TRBJ1-2): ETGVTQSPTHLIKTRGQQVTLRCSSQSGHNTVSWYQQALGQGPQFIFQYYREEENGRGNFPPRFSGLQFPNYSSELNVNALELDDSALYLCASSPGLGYGYTFGSGTRLTVV.

A remark on this clone: At one of its ends the junction is not consistent with the germline gene, which may arise from a read error. This CDR3 is also generated by other DNA sequences in the sample. The V gene is TRBV4-2, the J gene TRBJ2-2, with 12 bases fitting TRBD2. Germline assignment: CDR1 LGHNA and CDR2 YNFKEQ. The CDR3 has 18 residues. The CDR3 nucleotides read TGTGCCAGTAGCCAGAGGGCTAGCGGGGGGGCCTGGACCGGGGAGCTGTTTTTT. Translated, it gives CASSQRASGGAWTGELFF.

The V and J genes are TRBV2 and TRBJ1-1, with unresolved D. CDR1 and CDR2 from the germline V gene are SNHLY and FYNNEI. This CDR3 has 15 amino acids. Trimming pared 4 bases from V and 0 bases from J, leaving 12 bases between. This CDR3 reads CASSADSFMNTEAFF. The CDR3 coding sequence is TGTGCCAGCAGTGCCGACTCCTTTATGAACACTGAAGCTTTCTTT. Using reference TRBV2 and TRBJ1-1 for the parts outside the CDR3, the full variable domain is EPEVTQTPSHQVTQMGQEVILRCVPISNHLYFYWYRQILGQKVEFLVSFYNNEISEKSEIFDDQFSVERPDGSNFTLKIRSTKLEDSAMYFCASSADSFMNTEAFFGQGTRLTVV.

In its sample, this clone was seen a few times. The chain has TRBV4-1 and TRBJ1-6, with D uncertain. The germline V and J ends were trimmed by 0 bases and 10 bases, with 13 bases remaining between them. This CDR3 region has 15 residues. CDR1 is MGHRA and CDR2 is YSYEKL in the germline V gene. The CDR3 bases are TGCGCCAGCAGCCAAGATCGAGGGATACGGTCACCCCTCCACTTT. It translates to CASSQDRGIRSPLHF.

The chain is built from TRBV10-3 and TRBJ2-7; D gene unclear. The germline V gene has CDR1 ENHRY and CDR2 SYGVKD. V gave up 1 base and J gave up 3 bases, with 10 bases separating them. The CDR3 covers 14 residues. CDR3 sequence reads: CAISEWSDGYEQYF. CDR3 nucleotides: TGTGCCATCAGTGAGTGGTCAGATGGCTACGAGCAGTACTTC.

This sequence joins TRBV6-1 and TRBJ2-5, with D perhaps matching TRBD1 (6 bases). Gene TRBJ2-7 matches the end of the DNA better, so the J call may be wrong. Germline V gene sequence: CDR1 MNHNS, CDR2 SASEGT. The CDR3 spans 13 residues. CDR3 nucleotides: TGTGCCAGCAGCGGGACATTCCCCTACGAGCAGTACTTC. Residues: CASSGTFPYEQYF.

This clone has a handful of counts. This chain uses TRBV6-1 with TRBJ1-1, with D hard to call. Germline V gene data show CDR1 as MNHNS and CDR2 as SASEGT. The CDR3 covers 13 residues. V lost 7 bases to trimming and J lost 1 base, with 10 bases between them. CDR3 amino acids: CASTVQRNTEAFF. Here the CDR3 DNA reads TGTGCCAGCACTGTACAGAGGAACACTGAAGCTTTCTTT.

J is TRBJ2-5 and V is TRBV21-1; the D call in the table, TRBD2, was not verified against the DNA. TRBV21-1 is an annotated pseudogene. CDR3 size: 15 residues. In DNA, the CDR3 is TGTGCCAGCAGCACCGTAAGAGGGAACCAAGAGACCCAGTACTTC. Translation: CASSTVRGNQETQYF.